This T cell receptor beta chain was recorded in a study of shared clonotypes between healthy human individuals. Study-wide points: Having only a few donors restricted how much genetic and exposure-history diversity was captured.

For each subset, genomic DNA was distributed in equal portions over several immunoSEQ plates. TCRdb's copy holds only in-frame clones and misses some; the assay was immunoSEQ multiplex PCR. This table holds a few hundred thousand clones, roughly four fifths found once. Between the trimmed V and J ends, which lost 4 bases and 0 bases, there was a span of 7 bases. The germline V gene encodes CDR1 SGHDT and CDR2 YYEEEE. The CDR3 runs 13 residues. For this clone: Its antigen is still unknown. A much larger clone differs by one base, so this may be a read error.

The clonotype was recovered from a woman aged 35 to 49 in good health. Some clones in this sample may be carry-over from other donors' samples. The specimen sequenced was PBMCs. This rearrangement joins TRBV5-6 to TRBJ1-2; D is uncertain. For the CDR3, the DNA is TGTGCCAGCAGCGTGGCGCCTAACTATGGCTACACCTTC. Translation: CASSVAPNYGYTF.